This T cell receptor beta chain is drawn from a study listed by TCRdb under 2016. With respect to the entire study: The study investigated the origins of HIV persistence in individuals who naturally controlled HIV infection.

Via the germline V gene, CDR1 is ENHRY and CDR2 SYGVKD. Including cysteine and phenylalanine, the CDR3 has 14 amino acids. Solely the CDR3 DNA is kept, with 42 bases framed from the first base. V lost 6 bases and J lost 2 bases; the stretch between them is 13 bases long. Concerning this clonotype: The antigen it binds to is not known. No much larger clone is present one base from it, and per-base qualities are unavailable.

Libraries were prepared through 5' RACE. Sequencing took place on an Illumina HiSeq 2000. TCRdb ran its own pipeline on the public reads, namely fastp trimming at Q25 and MiXCR clone calling, and kept in-frame beta chains. Records with the same CDR3 protein are collapsed into one entry carrying the most frequent genes and DNA. The sample table contains approximately 260 distinct CDR3 sequences; only one count was recorded for about 13% of them. Clones ranked in the top ten supply roughly 69% of the sample. In this chain, TRBV10-3 is recombined with TRBJ1-2; no D segment can be confidently identified. The sequenced material came from effector memory T cells from blood PBMCs. Interpreted using the paper, the cell subset or site label stands for: effector memory CD4+ T cells. The sequence derives from a female donor with HIV. Here the CDR3 is given as CAISTTQENYGYTF. The DNA sequence is TGTGCCATCAGCACAACCCAGGAGAACTATGGCTACACCTTC.